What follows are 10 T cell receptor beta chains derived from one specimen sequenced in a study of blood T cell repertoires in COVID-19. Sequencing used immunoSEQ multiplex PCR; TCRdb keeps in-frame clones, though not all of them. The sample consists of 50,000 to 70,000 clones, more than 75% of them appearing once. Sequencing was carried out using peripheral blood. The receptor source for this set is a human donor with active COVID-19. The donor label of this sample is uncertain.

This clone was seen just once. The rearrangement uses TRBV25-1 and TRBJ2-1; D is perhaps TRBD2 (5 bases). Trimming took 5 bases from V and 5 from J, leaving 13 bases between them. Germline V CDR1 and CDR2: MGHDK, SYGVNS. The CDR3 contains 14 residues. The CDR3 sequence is CASSPEGGNNEQFF. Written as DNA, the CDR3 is TGTGCCAGCAGTCCCGAGGGTGGAAACAATGAGCAGTTCTTC.

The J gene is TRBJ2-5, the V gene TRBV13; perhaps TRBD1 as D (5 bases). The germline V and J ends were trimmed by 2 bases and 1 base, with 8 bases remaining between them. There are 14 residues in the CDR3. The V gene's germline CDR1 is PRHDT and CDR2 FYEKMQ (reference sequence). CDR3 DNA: TGTGCCAGCAGCTTAAATCAGGGCCAAGAGACCCAGTACTTC. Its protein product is CASSLNQGQETQYF.

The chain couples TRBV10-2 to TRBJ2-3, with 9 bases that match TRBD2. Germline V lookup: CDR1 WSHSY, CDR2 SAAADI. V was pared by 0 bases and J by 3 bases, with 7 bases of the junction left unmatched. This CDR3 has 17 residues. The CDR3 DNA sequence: TGCGCCAGCAGTGAGTCCCGACTAGCGGAAGGAACAGATACGCAGTATTTT. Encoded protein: CASSESRLAEGTDTQYF.

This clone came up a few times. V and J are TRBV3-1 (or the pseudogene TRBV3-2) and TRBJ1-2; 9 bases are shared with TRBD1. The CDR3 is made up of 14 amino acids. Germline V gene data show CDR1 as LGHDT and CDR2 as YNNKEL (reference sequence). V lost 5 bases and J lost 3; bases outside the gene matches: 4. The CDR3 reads CASSGQGTYYGYTF. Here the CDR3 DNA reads TGTGCCAGCAGCGGACAGGGGACTTACTATGGCTACACCTTC.

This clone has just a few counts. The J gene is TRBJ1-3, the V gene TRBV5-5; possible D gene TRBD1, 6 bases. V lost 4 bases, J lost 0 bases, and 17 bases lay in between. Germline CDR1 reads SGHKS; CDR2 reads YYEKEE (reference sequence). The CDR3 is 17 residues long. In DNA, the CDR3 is TGTGCCAGCAGCCCCGCAGGAGGACAGATCTCTGGAAACACCATATATTTT. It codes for CASSPAGGQISGNTIYF.

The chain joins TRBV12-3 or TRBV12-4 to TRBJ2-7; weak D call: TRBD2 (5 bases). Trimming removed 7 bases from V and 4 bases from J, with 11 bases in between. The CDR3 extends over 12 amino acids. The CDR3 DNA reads TGTGCCAGCACCCTCGGCGGGTACGAGCAGTACTTC. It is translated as CASTLGGYEQYF.

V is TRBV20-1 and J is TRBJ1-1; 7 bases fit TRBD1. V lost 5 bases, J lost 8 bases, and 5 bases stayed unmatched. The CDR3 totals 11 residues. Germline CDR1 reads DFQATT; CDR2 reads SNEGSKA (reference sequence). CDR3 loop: CSAGRDREAFF. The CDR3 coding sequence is TGCAGTGCTGGCCGGGACAGAGAAGCTTTCTTT.

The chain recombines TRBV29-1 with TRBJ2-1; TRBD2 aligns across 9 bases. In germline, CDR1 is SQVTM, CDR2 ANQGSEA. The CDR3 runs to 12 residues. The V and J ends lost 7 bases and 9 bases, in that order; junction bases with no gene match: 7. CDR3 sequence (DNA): TGCAGCGCCTCTCCTAGCGGGATTGAGCAGTTCTTC. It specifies CSASPSGIEQFF.

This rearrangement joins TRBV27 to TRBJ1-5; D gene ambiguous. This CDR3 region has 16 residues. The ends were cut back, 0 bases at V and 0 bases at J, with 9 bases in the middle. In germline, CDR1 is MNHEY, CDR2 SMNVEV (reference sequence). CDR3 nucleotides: TGTGCCAGCAGTTTATCTGCCGGAGATAGCAATCAGCCCCAGCATTTT. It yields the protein CASSLSAGDSNQPQHF.

Here the CDR3 DNA reads TGCGCCAGCAGCCAAGCCTACATGTCGGGGTGGGCCGGGGAGCTGTTTTTT. As protein: CASSQAYMSGWAGELFF. J is TRBJ2-2 and V is TRBV4-3; TRBD2 is a possible D gene (5 bases). Per germline, CDR1 LGHNA and CDR2 YSLEER. The CDR3 has 17 amino acids. V gave up 1 base and J gave up 6 bases, with 18 bases separating them.